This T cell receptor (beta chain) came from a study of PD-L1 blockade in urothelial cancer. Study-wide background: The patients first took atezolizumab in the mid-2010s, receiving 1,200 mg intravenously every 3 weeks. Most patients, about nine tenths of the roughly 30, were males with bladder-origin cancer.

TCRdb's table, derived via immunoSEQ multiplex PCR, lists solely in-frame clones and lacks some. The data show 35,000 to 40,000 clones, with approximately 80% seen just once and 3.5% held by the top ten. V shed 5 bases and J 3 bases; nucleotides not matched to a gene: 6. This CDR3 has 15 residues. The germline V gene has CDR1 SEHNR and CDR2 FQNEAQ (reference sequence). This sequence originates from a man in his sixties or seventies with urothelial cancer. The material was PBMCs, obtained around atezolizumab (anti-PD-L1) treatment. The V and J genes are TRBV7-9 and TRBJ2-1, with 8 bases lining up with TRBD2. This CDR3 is CASSPRSGSYNEQFF. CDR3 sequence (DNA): TGTGCCAGCAGCCCCCGGAGCGGGAGCTACAATGAGCAGTTCTTC.